The sample holds a few counts of the clone carrying this TCR beta chain. The antigen is unknown. This record belongs to a study of T-cell reconstitution after alpha-beta-depleted transplantation in children. Trimming pared 0 bases from V and 1 base from J, leaving 12 bases between. Germline CDR1 is DFQATT and CDR2 is SNEGSKA (reference sequence). The CDR3 spans 15 residues. The study's findings and limits: At the one-year point after transplant, T-cell counts and TCRbeta diversity were found to come mostly from T cells that had been newly produced. Where alpha-beta T cells came from about two months after transplant was reportedly several hundred expanded graft clones. Several patients had high TCRbeta diversity at day 60; it came from surviving recipient T cells and thymic progenitors.

Unique molecular identifiers were incorporated during preparation of the TCRbeta library. TCRdb independently ran MiXCR on the PCR reads; one entry per CDR3 protein. The table includes fewer than 750,000 distinct CDR3 sequences, 25% to 30% detected once. This chain connects TRBV20-1 to TRBJ1-1; D call uncertain. The sequenced sample was PBMCs, obtained before TCRalphabeta/CD19-depleted stem cell transplant. The source of this sequence is a boy less than two years old with Wiskott-Aldrich syndrome, due to receive a stem cell transplant. CDR3 loop: CSARDPGRPNTEAFF. The CDR3, as DNA: TGCAGTGCTAGAGATCCTGGCAGACCGAACACTGAAGCTTTCTTT.